This T cell receptor (beta chain) was profiled in a study of shared clonotypes between healthy human individuals. The study's findings and limits: Generation probabilities were higher for clonotypes shared across all four sorted-subset donors than for unshared ones. Blood alone was sampled, and tissue repertoires likely differ.

Donation came from healthy HIV-negative adults that had no recent acute infections or vaccinations. The authors split each subset's genomic DNA evenly across several immunoSEQ plates. Only in-frame clones appear in the TCRdb table, and some are missing; sequencing was by immunoSEQ multiplex PCR. The profile covers some 2 million clones, with 90% to 95% appearing a single time and about 0.13% taken by the ten largest. Remarks on this clone: Its antigen is as yet unknown.

Germline V gene data show CDR1 as LNHNV and CDR2 as YYDKDF (reference sequence). This CDR3 contains 15 residues. V lost 0 bases and J 4 bases, leaving 10 bases between the germline ends. The source is a man younger than 35 in good health. Sample: naive CD4+ T cells sorted from blood. The subset: CD45RA+ positively selected. The rearrangement links TRBV15 to TRBJ1-5, with no clear D. The CDR3 is CATSRDARRNQPQHF. The CDR3 nucleotides are TGTGCCACCAGCAGAGATGCCAGGAGAAATCAGCCCCAGCATTTT. The entire variable domain, with the rest obtained from reference TRBV15 and TRBJ1-5, is as follows: DAMVIQNPRYQVTQFGKPVTLSCSQTLNHNVMYWYQQKSSQAPKLLFHYYDKDFNNEADTPDNFQSRRPNTSFCFLDIRSPGLGDTAMYLCATSRDARRNQPQHFGDGTRLSIL.